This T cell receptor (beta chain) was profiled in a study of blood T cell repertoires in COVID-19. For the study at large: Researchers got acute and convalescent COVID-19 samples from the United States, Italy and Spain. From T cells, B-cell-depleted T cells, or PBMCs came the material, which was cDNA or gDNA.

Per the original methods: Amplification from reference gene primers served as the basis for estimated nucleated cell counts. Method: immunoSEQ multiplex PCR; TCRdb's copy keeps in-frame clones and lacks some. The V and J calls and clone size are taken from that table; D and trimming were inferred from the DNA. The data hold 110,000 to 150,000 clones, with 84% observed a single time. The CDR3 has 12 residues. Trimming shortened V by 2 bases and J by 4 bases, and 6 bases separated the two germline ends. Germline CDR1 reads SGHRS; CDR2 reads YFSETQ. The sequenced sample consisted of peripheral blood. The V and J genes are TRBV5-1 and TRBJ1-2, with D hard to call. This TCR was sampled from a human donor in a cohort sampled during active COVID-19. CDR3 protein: CASSFYSYGYTF. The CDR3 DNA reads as TGCGCCAGCAGCTTTTACAGCTATGGCTACACCTTC.